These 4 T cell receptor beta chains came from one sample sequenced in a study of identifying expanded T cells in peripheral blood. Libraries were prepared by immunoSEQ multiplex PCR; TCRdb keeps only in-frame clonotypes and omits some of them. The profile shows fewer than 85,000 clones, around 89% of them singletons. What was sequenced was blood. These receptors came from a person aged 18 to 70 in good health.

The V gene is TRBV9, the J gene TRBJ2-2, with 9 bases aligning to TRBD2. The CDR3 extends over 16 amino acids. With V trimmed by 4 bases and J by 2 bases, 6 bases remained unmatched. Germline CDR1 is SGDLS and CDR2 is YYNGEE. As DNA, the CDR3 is TGTGCCAGCAGCCCGAGCGGGGGGTTTAACACCGGGGAGCTGTTTTTT. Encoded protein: CASSPSGGFNTGELFF. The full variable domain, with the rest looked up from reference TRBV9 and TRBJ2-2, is DSGVTQTPKHLITATGQRVTLRCSPRSGDLSVYWYQQSLDQGLQFLIQYYNGEERAKGNILERFSAQQFPDLHSELNLSSLELGDSALYFCASSPSGGFNTGELFFGEGSRLTVL.

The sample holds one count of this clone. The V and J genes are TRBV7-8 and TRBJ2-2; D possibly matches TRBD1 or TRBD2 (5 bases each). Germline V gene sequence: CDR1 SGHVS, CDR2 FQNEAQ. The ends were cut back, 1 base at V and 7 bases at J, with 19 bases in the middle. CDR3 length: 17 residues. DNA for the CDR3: TGTGCCAGCAGCTTAGGAAGGGACGGACCCCGGGGCGGGGAGCTGTTTTTT. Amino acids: CASSLGRDGPRGGELFF.

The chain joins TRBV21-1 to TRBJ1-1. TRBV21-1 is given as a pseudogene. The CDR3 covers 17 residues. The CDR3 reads CASSKWRTNRGVAEAFF. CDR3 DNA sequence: TGTGCCAGCAGCAAATGGAGAACAAACCGGGGGGTCGCTGAAGCTTTCTTT.

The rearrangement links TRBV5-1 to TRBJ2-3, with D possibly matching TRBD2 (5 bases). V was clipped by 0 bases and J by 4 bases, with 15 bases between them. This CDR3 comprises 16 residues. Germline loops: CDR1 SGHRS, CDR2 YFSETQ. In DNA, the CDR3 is TGCGCCAGCAGCTTGGCCACTAGTGAGGGAGCAGATACGCAGTATTTT. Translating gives CASSLATSEGADTQYF.